This T cell receptor beta chain originates from a study of spatial heterogeneity in lung cancer (dated by TCRdb to between 2018 and 2021). At the level of the whole study: Beta-chain transcripts were consistently detected in greater numbers than alpha-chain transcripts, which likely reflects a higher abundance of beta-chain transcripts. TCR transcript counts in tumor regions correlated strongly with a T cell transcriptional module score from matched bulk RNA-seq. In the raw uncorrected reads, each unique combination of TCR and UMI appeared more than ten times on average. In non-small cell lung cancer, the study quantitatively compared TCR alpha and beta repertoires across several tumor regions, matched nontumor lung, and blood. Nonsynonymous mutation counts, determined by whole-exome sequencing of tumor tissue, were related to TCR repertoire features. At surgery, both alpha and beta chains were TCR-sequenced in fewer than 250 tumor regions, approximately 64 matched nontumor lung samples and some 60 PBMC samples.

Results and caveats for the whole study, not just this receptor: The number of expanded intratumoral alpha and beta TCRs correlated with the tumor nonsynonymous mutation count. The count of ubiquitous expanded TCRs correlated with the count of ubiquitous nonsynonymous mutations, and the count of regional expanded TCRs correlated with the count of regional nonsynonymous mutations. TCR-seq coverage of tumor T cells was estimated at only approximately 7% for alpha chains and less than 15% for beta chains. Additional single-cell paired TCR alpha and beta sequencing was considered necessary to confirm, at a functional level, the hypothesis that regional TCRs recognize regional mutations.

Library creation used 5' RACE. Instrument used: NextSeq 500. In the TCR library protocol, a unique molecular identifier was attached to each TCR cDNA molecule so that PCR and sequencing errors could be corrected. On the study's bioinformatics: TCR identification, UMI-based error correction and CDR3 extraction were performed with Decombinator tools. Expanded TCRs were defined as those above a frequency of 2 per 1,000, corresponding to the top 1% of the tumor frequency distribution. Expanded tumor TCRs statistically deemed absent (corrected P<0.05) from at least one tumor region were classed as regional, and all other expanded tumor TCRs were classed as ubiquitous. Rényi diversity was computed with the R vegan package after subsampling each repertoire 100 times to 5,000 TCRs. CDR3 similarity networks were constructed using string-kernel similarity of amino acid triplets, with links drawn between CDR3s whose pairwise similarity was above 0.82. In TCRdb, the public reads were trimmed at Q25 with fastp and aligned with MiXCR, with productive beta chains retained. Rows with one shared CDR3 protein collapse into an entry with the most common genes and DNA. The V and J calls here are based on TCRdb, not the publication. Present in this sample are fewer than 6,500 distinct CDR3 sequences, around 8% of which were seen just once. The top ten hold 25% to 30% of the sample.

This clonotype has a handful of counts. What antigen it recognizes has not been identified. It has no much larger one-base neighbor in the sample; base qualities were not kept. This beta chain appears as a stray read in a library generated for alpha chains; its size is not informative. The sample's time point, from its label and the paper: sample taken at primary tumor resection. Donors were approximately 72 patients with early-stage, untreated non-small cell lung cancer from the lung TRACERx cohort. TCR sequencing used whole RNA extracted from tumor and nontumor lung tissue, or from cryopreserved PBMC samples, without cell sorting. Only patients with enough RNA available from two or more tumor regions were chosen for TCR sequencing. Before selection, tumor and adjacent nontumor lung specimens were reviewed by a lung pathologist. Including cysteine and phenylalanine, the CDR3 has 16 amino acids. Only the CDR3 portion is preserved as DNA: 48 bases, with reading frame beginning at the first base. The germline V gene encodes CDR1 SNHLY and CDR2 FYNNEI. V loses 0 bases of germline sequence and J loses 8 bases, and the interval between the two ends is 19 bases.

The rearranged chain carries TRBV2 and TRBJ1-1; a tentative D match to TRBD1 spans 6 bases. Specimen: lung tumor tissue, collected at surgery. This clonotype was sampled from a female donor with early-stage non-small cell lung cancer. The DNA sequence is TGTGCCAGCAGTGAAGCCGGCCGGGGGCCAGTCTGGGAAGCTTTCTTT. It specifies CASSEAGRGPVWEAFF.